The following is a T cell receptor (beta chain) sequence with its context. The sample comes from a study of shared T cell receptors in the human thymus. Clones were sequenced by immunoSEQ multiplex PCR, and TCRdb holds only the in-frame ones, with some missing. Altogether approximately 730,000 clones are present, approximately 83% being singletons, with the ten largest covering around 0.01%. The CDR3 has 16 amino acids. Per the germline V gene, CDR1 is LNHNV and CDR2 is YYDKDF (reference sequence). V lost 1 base, J lost 5 bases, and 17 bases lay in between. These data were likewise used in another study, on human thymus T cells.

Sequences were obtained from thymocytes. The sequence was collected from a girl in the first two years of life with a congenital heart defect. The chain has TRBV15 and TRBJ2-5, with D possibly TRBD2 on 6 matching bases. The CDR3 coding sequence is TGTGCCACCAGCAGAGTACGGGAGCCTAGGTGGGAGACCCAGTACTTC. Residues: CATSRVREPRWETQYF.